These T cell receptor beta chains were read from a single sample in a study of beta chain features in type 1 diabetes. The repertoire was sequenced with immunoSEQ multiplex PCR; TCRdb's copy has only in-frame clones and lacks some. Of about 660,000 clones listed, about 14% are singletons. The specimen sequenced was naive CD4+ T cells from blood. Source of these receptors: a man younger than 30 with type 1 diabetes. Each CDR3 is given with its conserved first and last residue. Each record gives: V gene, clone size, J gene, D gene, CDR3 protein, CDR3 DNA. The D gene is left open where the match is weak. The size of a clone is reported for some rows only, either as once, few or many, or as a class for expanded clones.

V: TRBV28
size: few
J: TRBJ1-6
D: -
CDR3: CASKSLGRGNSPLHF
DNA: TGTGCCAGCAAAAGTCTAGGCAGGGGAAATTCACCCCTCCACTTT

V: TRBV30
size: -
J: TRBJ2-1
D: -
CDR3: CAWSAGWGEQFF
DNA: TGTGCCTGGAGTGCAGGATGGGGTGAGCAGTTCTTC

V: TRBV13
size: few
J: TRBJ2-5
D: -
CDR3: CASSARFQETQYF
DNA: TGTGCCAGCAGCGCGCGATTCCAAGAGACCCAGTACTTC

V: TRBV25-1
size: -
J: TRBJ2-5
D: -
CDR3: CASSEWKDTLQETQYF
DNA: TGTGCCAGCAGTGAATGGAAGGACACCCTGCAAGAGACCCAGTACTTC

V: TRBV7-9
size: -
J: TRBJ2-1
D: TRBD1
CDR3: CASSSPGGSYNEQFF
DNA: TGTGCCAGCAGCTCCCCAGGGGGCTCCTACAATGAGCAGTTCTTC

V: TRBV5-1
size: -
J: TRBJ2-3
D: -
CDR3: CASSLGQSTDTQYF
DNA: TGCGCCAGCAGCTTGGGACAGAGCACAGATACGCAGTATTTT

V: TRBV28
size: -
J: TRBJ2-7
D: -
CDR3: CASTPQPTAYEQYF
DNA: TGTGCCAGCACCCCCCAACCGACGGCGTACGAGCAGTACTTC

V: TRBV2
size: few
J: TRBJ2-5
D: -
CDR3: CASSESLGGETQYF
DNA: TGTGCCAGCAGTGAATCGTTGGGGGGAGAGACCCAGTACTTC

V: TRBV4-3
size: -
J: TRBJ2-1
D: TRBD1
CDR3: CASSQVLGTDNLGSYNEQFF
DNA: TGCGCCAGCAGCCAAGTCCTTGGGACAGACAATTTAGGGAGCTACAATGAGCAGTTCTTC

V: TRBV4-3
size: few
J: TRBJ2-6
D: -
CDR3: CASSQEVRAASGANVLTF
DNA: TGCGCCAGCAGCCAAGAGGTCAGGGCCGCCTCTGGGGCCAACGTCCTGACTTTC

V: TRBV7-9
size: -
J: TRBJ2-2
D: -
CDR3: CASSPIYTGELFF
DNA: TGTGCCAGCAGCCCCATTTACACCGGGGAGCTGTTTTTT

V: TRBV7-2
size: -
J: TRBJ2-7
D: TRBD1
CDR3: CASSDQTGGSYEQYF
DNA: TGTGCCAGCAGCGATCAGACAGGGGGCTCCTACGAGCAGTACTTC

V: TRBV20-1
size: few
J: TRBJ1-1
D: -
CDR3: CSATGRIEAFF
DNA: TGCAGTGCTACAGGACGAATCGAAGCTTTCTTT

V: TRBV25-1
size: -
J: TRBJ2-2
D: TRBD2
CDR3: CASQRPGLAGAGELFF
DNA: TGTGCCAGCCAGAGACCAGGACTAGCGGGAGCCGGGGAGCTGTTTTTT

V: TRBV7-9
size: -
J: TRBJ2-1
D: -
CDR3: CASSYDIGYNEQFF
DNA: TGTGCCAGCAGCTATGATATAGGCTACAATGAGCAGTTCTTC

V: TRBV30
size: few
J: TRBJ1-2
D: TRBD1
CDR3: CAWRGQGERYGYTF
DNA: TGTGCCTGGAGAGGACAGGGGGAACGCTATGGCTACACCTTC

V: TRBV6-5
size: few
J: TRBJ1-2
D: -
CDR3: CASSYSRTADGYTF
DNA: TGTGCCAGCAGTTACTCCCGGACAGCGGATGGCTACACCTTC

V: TRBV27
size: -
J: TRBJ1-5
D: TRBD1
CDR3: CASSLTGGNQPQHF
DNA: TGTGCCAGCAGTTTGACAGGGGGCAATCAGCCCCAGCATTTT

V: TRBV5-1
size: few
J: TRBJ2-7
D: -
CDR3: CASSFEGGGQYF
DNA: TGCGCCAGCAGCTTTGAGGGCGGTGGGCAGTACTTC

V: TRBV28
size: -
J: TRBJ1-2
D: TRBD1
CDR3: CASSSAGGGGEGYTF
DNA: TGTGCCAGCAGTTCAGCAGGGGGTGGCGGAGAGGGCTACACCTTC

V: TRBV21-1
size: -
J: TRBJ2-1
D: -
CDR3: CASSSRSAGGPYNEQFF
DNA: TGTGCCAGCAGCTCGAGATCGGCGGGAGGCCCCTACAATGAGCAGTTCTTC

V: TRBV18
size: -
J: TRBJ2-7
D: TRBD1
CDR3: CASSPRSGTGINEQYF
DNA: TGTGCCAGCTCACCAAGGAGTGGGACAGGGATCAACGAGCAGTACTTC

V: TRBV29-1
size: few
J: TRBJ1-2
D: TRBD1
CDR3: CSVEEGAGDNGYTF
DNA: TGCAGCGTTGAGGAGGGGGCAGGGGATAATGGCTACACCTTC

V: TRBV18
size: few
J: TRBJ1-1
D: -
CDR3: CASSPPLRPVNEAFF
DNA: TGTGCCAGCTCACCCCCGCTCAGGCCGGTGAATGAAGCTTTCTTT

V: TRBV15
size: few
J: TRBJ1-5
D: -
CDR3: CATSIAFGGQPQHF
DNA: TGTGCCACCAGCATAGCGTTTGGGGGTCAGCCCCAGCATTTT

V: TRBV6-5
size: few
J: TRBJ2-3
D: TRBD2
CDR3: CASSWASGSLSDTQYF
DNA: TGTGCCAGCAGTTGGGCTAGCGGGAGCTTATCAGATACGCAGTATTTT

V: TRBV30
size: few
J: TRBJ2-7
D: TRBD1
CDR3: CAWGTPGTGTYEQYF
DNA: TGTGCCTGGGGAACGCCGGGGACAGGTACCTACGAGCAGTACTTC

V: TRBV13
size: few
J: TRBJ1-1
D: -
CDR3: CASSLRTWREAFF
DNA: TGTGCCAGCAGCCTCCGGACCTGGCGGGAAGCTTTCTTT

V: TRBV27
size: -
J: TRBJ2-7
D: TRBD1
CDR3: CASSLSLNFSPGQGGYEQYF
DNA: TGTGCCAGCAGTTTATCTCTCAATTTTAGTCCGGGACAGGGTGGCTACGAGCAGTACTTC

V: TRBV18
size: few
J: TRBJ2-7
D: TRBD1
CDR3: CASSRDRGSYEQYF
DNA: TGTGCCAGCTCACGGGACAGGGGTTCCTACGAGCAGTACTTC

V: TRBV7-6
size: -
J: TRBJ2-7
D: -
CDR3: CASSEGPLSYEQYF
DNA: TGTGCCAGCAGCGAGGGACCGCTCTCCTACGAGCAGTACTTC

V: TRBV7-9
size: few
J: TRBJ2-3
D: -
CDR3: CASALTTDTQYF
DNA: TGTGCCAGCGCCTTAACCACAGATACGCAGTATTTT

V: TRBV30
size: few
J: TRBJ2-1
D: TRBD2
CDR3: CAWRLAGSYNEQFF
DNA: TGTGCCTGGAGACTAGCGGGGAGCTACAATGAGCAGTTCTTC

V: TRBV2
size: -
J: TRBJ2-6
D: -
CDR3: CASSLTSSGANVLTF
DNA: TGTGCCAGCAGTTTAACCAGCTCTGGGGCCAACGTCCTGACTTTC

V: TRBV6-5
size: few
J: TRBJ2-2
D: -
CDR3: CASSYQPAANTGELFF
DNA: TGTGCCAGCAGTTATCAACCGGCAGCGAACACCGGGGAGCTGTTTTTT

V: TRBV30
size: -
J: TRBJ2-7
D: TRBD2
CDR3: CAWSVELAGSSYEQYF
DNA: TGTGCCTGGAGTGTTGAACTAGCGGGCAGCTCCTACGAGCAGTACTTC

V: TRBV14
size: -
J: TRBJ2-1
D: TRBD1
CDR3: CASSPRQGYEGYHNEQFF
DNA: TGTGCCAGCAGCCCAAGACAGGGGTACGAGGGTTACCACAATGAGCAGTTCTTC

V: TRBV2
size: few
J: TRBJ2-1
D: TRBD2
CDR3: CASSADGGARNEQFF
DNA: TGTGCCAGCAGTGCTGACGGGGGGGCCAGGAATGAGCAGTTCTTC

V: TRBV7-9
size: -
J: TRBJ2-3
D: -
CDR3: CASSSQENTQYF
DNA: TGTGCCAGCAGCTCTCAGGAAAATACGCAGTATTTT

V: TRBV5-6
size: few
J: TRBJ2-4
D: -
CDR3: CASSFFGENIQYF
DNA: TGTGCCAGCAGCTTCTTTGGGGAAAACATTCAGTACTTC

V: TRBV29-1
size: -
J: TRBJ2-2
D: -
CDR3: CSVVAGFTGELFF
DNA: TGCAGCGTTGTCGCAGGGTTCACCGGGGAGCTGTTTTTT

V: TRBV29-1
size: -
J: TRBJ2-2
D: TRBD1
CDR3: CSVIYRGHTGELFF
DNA: TGCAGCGTTATCTACAGGGGGCACACCGGGGAGCTGTTTTTT

V: TRBV5-6
size: -
J: TRBJ2-3
D: TRBD2
CDR3: CASSLGLAGGPDTQYF
DNA: TGTGCCAGCAGCTTGGGGCTAGCGGGGGGCCCAGATACGCAGTATTTT

V: TRBV18
size: few
J: TRBJ2-3
D: -
CDR3: CASSPRRLTDTQYF
DNA: TGTGCCAGCTCACCACGCAGGCTCACAGATACGCAGTATTTT

V: TRBV19
size: few
J: TRBJ2-6
D: -
CDR3: CASASSGANVLTF
DNA: TGTGCCAGTGCTAGCTCTGGGGCCAACGTCCTGACTTTC

V: TRBV9
size: -
J: TRBJ2-3
D: -
CDR3: CASSVDRVEQYF
DNA: TGTGCCAGCAGCGTAGACAGGGTGGAGCAGTATTTT

V: TRBV15
size: few
J: TRBJ2-7
D: -
CDR3: CATSRGNPHGEQYF
DNA: TGTGCCACCAGCAGAGGTAACCCTCACGGCGAGCAGTACTTC

V: TRBV30
size: -
J: TRBJ1-1
D: -
CDR3: CAWSVRSSGTEAFF
DNA: TGTGCCTGGAGTGTACGATCAAGTGGCACTGAAGCTTTCTTT

V: TRBV5-1
size: few
J: TRBJ2-3
D: -
CDR3: CASSSSRDTQYF
DNA: TGCGCCAGCAGCTCCTCCAGAGATACGCAGTATTTT

V: TRBV6-6
size: -
J: TRBJ2-3
D: -
CDR3: CASSRTDTQYF
DNA: TGTGCCAGCAGCCGCACAGATACGCAGTATTTT

V: TRBV4-1
size: -
J: TRBJ2-7
D: -
CDR3: CASSQTLMEFYEQYF
DNA: TGCGCCAGCAGCCAGACTCTGATGGAGTTTTACGAGCAGTACTTC

V: TRBV18
size: -
J: TRBJ2-1
D: -
CDR3: CASSPDSNNEQFF
DNA: TGTGCCAGCTCACCGGATTCAAACAATGAGCAGTTCTTC

V: TRBV15
size: few
J: TRBJ2-5
D: -
CDR3: CATSRDAGMQETQYF
DNA: TGTGCCACCAGCAGAGATGCGGGGATGCAAGAGACCCAGTACTTC

V: TRBV29-1
size: few
J: TRBJ2-3
D: -
CDR3: CSVRVLGGGSTDTQYF
DNA: TGCAGCGTTCGGGTCCTCGGAGGGGGAAGCACAGATACGCAGTATTTT

V: TRBV10-3
size: few
J: TRBJ2-7
D: TRBD1
CDR3: CAISGDRKPYEQYF
DNA: TGTGCCATCAGTGGGGACAGGAAACCCTACGAGCAGTACTTC

V: TRBV19
size: -
J: TRBJ2-2
D: -
CDR3: CASSIWTANTGELFF
DNA: TGTGCCAGTAGTATTTGGACAGCGAACACCGGGGAGCTGTTTTTT